Shown below are 4 T cell receptor beta chains from a single sample sequenced in a study of blood T cell repertoires in COVID-19 (dated by TCRdb to between 2020 and 2021). Libraries were constructed by the immunoSEQ multiplex PCR assay. The table comes from immuneACCESS by way of TCRdb, which keeps in-frame sequences with V and J called. Part of the clones is missing from these tables; in studies checked, under half for an unresolved V gene and the rest for unknown reasons. Counted in this sample were approximately 120,000 clones; around four fifths of them appeared once. The ten largest clones add up to about 18% of the sample. The sequencing input was peripheral blood. These receptors were taken from a woman aged 55-70 years with acute or convalescent COVID-19.

The chain carries TRBV11-3 and TRBJ2-3; 10 bases map to TRBD2. V was pared by 1 base and J by 5 bases, with 6 bases of the junction left unmatched. The CDR3 is 16 residues long. Looked up from germline, CDR1 is SGHNT and CDR2 is YENEEA. For the CDR3, the DNA is TGTGCCAGCAGCTTAGGGCTAGCGGGAGTAGGAGATACGCAGTATTTT. Protein sequence: CASSLGLAGVGDTQYF.

V and J are TRBV11-1 and TRBJ2-3; TRBD2 aligns across 7 bases. The V segment lost 4 bases and the J segment 0 bases; nucleotides outside the gene matches: 7. The V gene's germline CDR1 is SGHAT and CDR2 FQDESV (reference sequence). This CDR3 spans 16 amino acids. CDR3 sequence (DNA): TGTGCCAGCAGCTACGCAGGCGGGAGAAGCACAGATACGCAGTATTTT. Its protein product is CASSYAGGRSTDTQYF.

The chain employs TRBV28 and TRBJ1-2, with a tentative D call TRBD1 (6 bases). V was pared by 8 bases and J by 4 bases, with 23 bases between. Germline values: CDR1 MDHEN, CDR2 SYDVKM. This CDR3 is built from 16 residues. This chain's CDR3 is CASDGALTDSLYGYTF. DNA of the CDR3: TGTGCCAGCGATGGGGCCCTCACGGACAGCCTCTATGGCTACACCTTC.

V is TRBV6-5 and J is TRBJ2-1, with D perhaps TRBD2 (5 bases). CDR1 MNHEY and CDR2 SVGAGI come from the germline V gene. Between the trimmed V and J ends, which lost 2 bases and 4 bases, there was a span of 12 bases. The CDR3 sequence is 15 residues long. As DNA, the CDR3 is TGTGCCAGCAGTTACCCCGGAGAGGGATACAATGAGCAGTTCTTC. Its protein is CASSYPGEGYNEQFF.